This TCR beta chain was found in a study of blood T cell dynamics during melanoma immunotherapy. Time point specified: week 3, after first cycle of checkpoint inhibitor. In germline, CDR1 is MDHEN, CDR2 SYDVKM. The length of the CDR3 is 12 residues. Trimming cost V 7 bases and J 3 bases, with 9 bases left between them. The data were produced by immunoSEQ multiplex PCR, yet TCRdb's version contains in-frame clones alone and is incomplete. This table has 13,000 to 15,000 clones, about 83% appearing once. The chain recombines TRBV28 with TRBJ1-1; D not certain. The origin of this receptor is a human donor with melanoma. The material was blood, obtained from a patient treated with checkpoint blockade. CDR3 coding DNA: TGTGCCAGCACCCGACTGGACACTGAAGCTTTCTTT. As protein: CASTRLDTEAFF.